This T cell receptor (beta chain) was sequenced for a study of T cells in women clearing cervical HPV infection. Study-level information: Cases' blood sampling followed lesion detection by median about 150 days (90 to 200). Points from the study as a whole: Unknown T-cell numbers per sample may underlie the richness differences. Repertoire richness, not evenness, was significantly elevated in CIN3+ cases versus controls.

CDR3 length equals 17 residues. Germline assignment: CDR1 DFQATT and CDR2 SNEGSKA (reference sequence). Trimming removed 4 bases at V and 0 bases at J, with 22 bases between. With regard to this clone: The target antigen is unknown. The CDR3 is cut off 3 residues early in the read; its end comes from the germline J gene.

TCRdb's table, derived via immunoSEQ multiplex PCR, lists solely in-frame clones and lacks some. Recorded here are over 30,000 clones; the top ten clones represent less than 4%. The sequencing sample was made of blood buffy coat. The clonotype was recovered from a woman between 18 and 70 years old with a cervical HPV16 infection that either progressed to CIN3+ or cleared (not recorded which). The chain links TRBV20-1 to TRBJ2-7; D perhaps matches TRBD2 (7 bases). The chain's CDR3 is CSATTEGGGPSSYEQYF. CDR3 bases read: TGCAGTGCTACGACGGAGGGCGGGGGCCCGAGCTCCTACGAG.